Here is one TCR beta chain with its context. Libraries were prepared by immunoSEQ multiplex PCR; TCRdb keeps only in-frame clonotypes and omits some of them. The table has tens of thousands of clones, less than 95% seen once. The data stem from a study of blood T cell repertoires in COVID-19. The CDR3 consists of 12 residues. Germline trimming cut 6 bases from V and 8 bases from J; bases unmatched to any gene: 9. The V gene's germline CDR1 is SQVTM and CDR2 ANQGSEA. The clonotype comes from a human donor in a cohort sampled during active COVID-19. The rearrangement links TRBV29-1 to TRBJ1-1; 7 nucleotides align to TRBD1. Sequencing input: peripheral blood. The CDR3 loop is CSVHSTGTEAFF. The DNA for the CDR3 is TGCAGCGTCCATTCGACAGGGACCGAAGCTTTCTTT.